This T cell receptor beta chain was identified during a study of T cells after yellow fever vaccination. Study overall: Fractions of low cell number were prepared using SMART-Seq v4 Ultra Low Input. General study results and limits: Abundant clonotypes from the bulk population could have been carried over as contaminants into FACS-sorted repertoires. A large majority of primary-vaccination clones showed up again after the booster (approximately 95% CD4, 85% to 90% CD8).

V was pared by 7 bases and J by 0 bases, with 24 bases between. CDR1 and CDR2 (germline): LNHDA, SQIVND (reference sequence). This CDR3 comprises 19 residues. A process of 5'RACE template switching, which added a universal primer site and UMIs, was used to make TCR cDNA. TCRdb redid the calling of the 5' RACE reads with MiXCR, one entry per CDR3 protein. The repertoire includes around 310,000 distinct CDR3 sequences, roughly 4.3% of them detected once, and roughly 21% sits in the top ten. Only a few counts were recorded for this clonotype. The antigen remains undetermined. This receptor was identified in a man younger than 35 who received the YFV17D yellow fever vaccine. This specimen was PBMCs, taken 15 days after the yellow fever booster vaccination. The chain couples TRBV19 to TRBJ1-4, with D tentatively TRBD1 (5 bases). CDR3 region: CASTRSRVGGRATNEKLFF. CDR3 DNA: TGTGCCAGTACTCGGTCGAGGGTCGGGGGACGGGCAACTAATGAAAAACTGTTTTTT.